Shown below are 5 T cell receptor beta chains from a single sample sequenced in a study of T cells after yellow fever vaccination. TCRdb analysed the 5' RACE reads with MiXCR anew, one entry per CDR3 protein. The table includes 350,000 to 450,000 distinct CDR3 sequences, around a sixth detected once. The sequencing here drew on PBMCs, taken before the yellow fever booster vaccination. These TCRs come from a man younger than 30 who received the YFV17D yellow fever vaccine.

This clonotype was picked up a small number of times. The chain uses TRBV6-6 and TRBJ2-1; possibly TRBD1 or TRBD2 for D (5 bases each). The length of the CDR3 is 15 residues. The germline CDR1 and CDR2 sequences are MNHNY and SVGAGI (reference sequence). Deletions cut 0 bases from V and 6 bases from J, with 12 bases between. CDR3: CASSYSIGAGNEQFF. The CDR3 nucleotides read TGTGCCAGCAGTTACTCGATCGGGGCCGGCAATGAGCAGTTCTTC.

The CDR3 DNA reads TGTGCCAGCAGCGAGGGCACCCACACTGAAGCTTTCTTT. Translation gives CASSEGTHTEAFF. The V call is TRBV9, the J call TRBJ1-1; the D is unclear. The CDR3 covers 13 residues. The germline V and J ends were trimmed by 3 bases and 3 bases, with 9 bases remaining between them. Germline V CDR1 and CDR2: SGDLS, YYNGEE.

This clonotype was observed a handful of times. V gene TRBV20-1 combines with J gene TRBJ2-2, with TRBD2 identical over 12 bases. Germline lookup yields CDR1 DFQATT and CDR2 SNEGSKA (reference sequence). Trimming took 1 base from V and 5 from J; bases not matched to a gene: 14. This CDR3 contains 19 residues. Here the CDR3 reads CSARVGTSGSGLRTGELFF. CDR3 in DNA: TGCAGTGCTAGAGTCGGGACTAGCGGGTCCGGGCTGAGGACCGGGGAGCTGTTTTTT.

V is TRBV9 and J is TRBJ1-4, with D unresolved. Germline CDR1 and CDR2: SGDLS and YYNGEE. The CDR3 is made up of 17 amino acids. V was shortened by 0 bases and J by 4 bases, with 16 bases between the two germline ends. CDR3 amino acids: CASSVDPGVASNEKLFF. DNA for the CDR3: TGTGCCAGCAGCGTAGACCCCGGTGTTGCGAGTAATGAAAAACTGTTTTTT.

This clonotype came up a few times. The J gene is TRBJ1-1, the V gene TRBV7-9, with TRBD1 matching over 8 bases. J gave up 8 bases and V 4 bases, and 6 bases lay outside the gene matches. Germline V gives CDR1 SEHNR, CDR2 FQNEAQ (reference sequence). This CDR3 region has 13 residues. The CDR3 nucleotides are TGTGCCAGCAGCTCCCGGGACAGGTGGGAAGCTTTCTTT. Translating it yields CASSSRDRWEAFF.